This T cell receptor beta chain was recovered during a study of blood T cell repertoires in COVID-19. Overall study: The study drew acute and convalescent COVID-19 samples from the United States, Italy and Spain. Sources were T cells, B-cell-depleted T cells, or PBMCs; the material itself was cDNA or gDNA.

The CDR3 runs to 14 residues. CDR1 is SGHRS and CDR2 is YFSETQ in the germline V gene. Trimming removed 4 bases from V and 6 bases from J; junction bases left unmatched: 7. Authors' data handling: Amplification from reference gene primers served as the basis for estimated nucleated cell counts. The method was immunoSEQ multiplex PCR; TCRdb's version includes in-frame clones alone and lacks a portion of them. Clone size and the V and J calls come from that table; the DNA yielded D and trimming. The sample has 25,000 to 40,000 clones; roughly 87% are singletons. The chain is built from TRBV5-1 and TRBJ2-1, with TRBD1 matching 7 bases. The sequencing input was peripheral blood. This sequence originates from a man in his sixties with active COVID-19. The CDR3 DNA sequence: TGCGCCAGCAGCGACCCACAGGGGTTCAATGAGCAGTTCTTC. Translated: CASSDPQGFNEQFF.